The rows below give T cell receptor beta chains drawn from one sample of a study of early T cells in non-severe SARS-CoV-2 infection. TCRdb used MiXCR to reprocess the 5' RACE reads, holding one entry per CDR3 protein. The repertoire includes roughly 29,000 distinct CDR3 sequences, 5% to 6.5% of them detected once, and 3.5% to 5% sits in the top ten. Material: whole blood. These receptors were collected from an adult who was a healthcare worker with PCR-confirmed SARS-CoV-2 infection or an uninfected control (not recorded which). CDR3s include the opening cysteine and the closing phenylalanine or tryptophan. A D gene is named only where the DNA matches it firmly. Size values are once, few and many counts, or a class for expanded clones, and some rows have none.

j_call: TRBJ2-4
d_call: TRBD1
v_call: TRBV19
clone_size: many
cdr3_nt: TGTGCCGCTGCCGGGACAGGGGGAATTCAGTACTTC
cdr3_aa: CAAAGTGGIQYF

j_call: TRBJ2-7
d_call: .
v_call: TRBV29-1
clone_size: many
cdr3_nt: TGCAGCCCTAAGGGACACGACTACGAGCAGTACTTC
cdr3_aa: CSPKGHDYEQYF

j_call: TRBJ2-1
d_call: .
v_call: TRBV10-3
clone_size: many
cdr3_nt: TGTGCCATCAGTCAGGACCCGGGATCGGGGAATGAGCAGTTCTTC
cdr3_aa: CAISQDPGSGNEQFF

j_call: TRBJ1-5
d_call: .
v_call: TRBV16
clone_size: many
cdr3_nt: TGTGCCAGCAGCCAAGTTGCAGAAAGCAATCAGCCCCAGCATTTT
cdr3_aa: CASSQVAESNQPQHF

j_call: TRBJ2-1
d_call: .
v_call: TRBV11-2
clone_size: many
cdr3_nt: TGTGCCAGCAGCTTCCTCCCGGTTGCAGTTCCCTACAATGAGCAGTTCTTC
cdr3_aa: CASSFLPVAVPYNEQFF

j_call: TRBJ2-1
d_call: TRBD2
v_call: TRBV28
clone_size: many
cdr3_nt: TGTGCCAGCAGTAACATTCGGGCGGGAGGGTTCAATGAGCAGTTCTTC
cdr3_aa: CASSNIRAGGFNEQFF

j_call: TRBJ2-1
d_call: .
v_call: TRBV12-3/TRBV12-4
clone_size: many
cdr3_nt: TGTGCCAGCATTCCCAGGGGTCGGCTAAATGAGCAGTTCTTC
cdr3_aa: CASIPRGRLNEQFF

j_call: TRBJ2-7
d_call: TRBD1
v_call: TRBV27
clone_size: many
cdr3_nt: TGTGCCAGCGCCGACAGGGGCCCAGCCTACGAGCAGTACTTC
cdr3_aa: CASADRGPAYEQYF

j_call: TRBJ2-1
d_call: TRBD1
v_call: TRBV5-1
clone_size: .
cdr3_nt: TGCGCCAGCAGCTCGGGACAGTCCCTCTACAATGAGCAGTTCTTC
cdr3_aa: CASSSGQSLYNEQFF

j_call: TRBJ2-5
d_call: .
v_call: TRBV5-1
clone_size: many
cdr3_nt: TGCGCCAGCAGCCCCTCTCGACGGACTCAAGAGACCCAGTACTTC
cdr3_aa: CASSPSRRTQETQYF

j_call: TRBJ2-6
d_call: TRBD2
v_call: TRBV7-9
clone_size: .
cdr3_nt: TGTGCCAGCAGCTTAGGGGGACGGCCGTGGGAGGGCCCCCGCTCTGGGGCCAACGTCCTGACTTTC
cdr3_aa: CASSLGGRPWEGPRSGANVLTF

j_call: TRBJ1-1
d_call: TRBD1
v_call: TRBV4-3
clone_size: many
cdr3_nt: TGCGCCAGCAGCGACGGACAGGGAGAAACTGAAGTTTTCTTT
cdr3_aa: CASSDGQGETEVFF

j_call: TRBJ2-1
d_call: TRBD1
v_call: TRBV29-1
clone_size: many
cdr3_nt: TGCAGCGGACGGGACAGCCCGAATTTGAATGAGCAGTTCTTC
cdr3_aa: CSGRDSPNLNEQFF

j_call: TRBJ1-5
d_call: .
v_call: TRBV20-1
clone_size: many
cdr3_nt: TGCAGTGCTCGCCCGGACCCGAATCAGCCCCAGCATTTT
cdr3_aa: CSARPDPNQPQHF

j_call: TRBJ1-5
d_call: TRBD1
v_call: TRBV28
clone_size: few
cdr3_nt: TGTGCCAGCAGTTTCGCTACAGGGGGCGGCGGTCAGCCCCATCATTTT
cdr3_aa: CASSFATGGGGQPHHF

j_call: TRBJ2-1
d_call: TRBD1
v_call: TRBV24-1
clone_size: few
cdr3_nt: TGTGCCACCAGTGACCGGGGACAGAGCTCCTACAATGAGCAGTTCTTC
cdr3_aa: CATSDRGQSSYNEQFF

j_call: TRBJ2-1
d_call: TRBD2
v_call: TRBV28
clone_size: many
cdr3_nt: TGTGCCAGCAGTGGGGGGACTAGCGGGAGACACAATGAGCAGTTCTTC
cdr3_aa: CASSGGTSGRHNEQFF

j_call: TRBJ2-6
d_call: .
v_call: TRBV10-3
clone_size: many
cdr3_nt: TGTGCCATCAGTGACAGCTCTGGGGCCAACGTCCTGACTTTC
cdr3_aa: CAISDSSGANVLTF

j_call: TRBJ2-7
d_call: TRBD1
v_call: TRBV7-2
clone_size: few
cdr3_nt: TGTGCCAGCAGCTTAGCGTTCGGGACAGTCTACGAGCAGTACTTC
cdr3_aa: CASSLAFGTVYEQYF